This T cell receptor (beta chain) was observed in a study of T cell responses to AZD1222 COVID-19 vaccine. Data came from immunoSEQ multiplex PCR; TCRdb stores just in-frame clones and leaves some out. The sample records about 90,000 clones, 85% being singletons. CDR3 size: 15 residues. V was pared by 4 bases and J by 4 bases, with 4 bases of the junction left unmatched. Germline lookup yields CDR1 SGHRS and CDR2 YFSETQ. This receptor was taken from an adult who received the AZD1222 COVID-19 vaccine. The chain is built from TRBV5-1 and TRBJ2-3, with TRBD1 matching 12 bases. The specimen was peripheral blood, collected 28 days after the second AZD1222 dose. The CDR3 here is CASSGTGGVPDTQYF. The CDR3 bases are TGCGCCAGCAGCGGGACAGGGGGCGTCCCAGATACGCAGTATTTT.